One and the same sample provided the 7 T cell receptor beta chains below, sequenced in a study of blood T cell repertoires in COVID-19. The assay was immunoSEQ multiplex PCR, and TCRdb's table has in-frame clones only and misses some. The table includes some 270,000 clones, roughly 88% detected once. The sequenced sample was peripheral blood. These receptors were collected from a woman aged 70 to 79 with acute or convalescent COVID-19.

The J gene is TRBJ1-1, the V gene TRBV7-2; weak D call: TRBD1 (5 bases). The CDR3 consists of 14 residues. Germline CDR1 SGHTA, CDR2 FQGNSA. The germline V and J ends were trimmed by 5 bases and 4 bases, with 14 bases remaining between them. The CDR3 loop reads CASSHGGRATEAFF. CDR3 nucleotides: TGTGCCAGCAGCCACGGGGGACGCGCCACTGAAGCTTTCTTT.

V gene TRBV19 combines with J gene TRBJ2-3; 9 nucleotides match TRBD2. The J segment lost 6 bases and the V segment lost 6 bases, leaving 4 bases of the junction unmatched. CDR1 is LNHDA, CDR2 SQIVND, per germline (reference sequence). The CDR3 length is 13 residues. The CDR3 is CASRAGGRDTQYF. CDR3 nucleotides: TGTGCCAGTAGGGCGGGGGGGCGTGATACGCAGTATTTT.

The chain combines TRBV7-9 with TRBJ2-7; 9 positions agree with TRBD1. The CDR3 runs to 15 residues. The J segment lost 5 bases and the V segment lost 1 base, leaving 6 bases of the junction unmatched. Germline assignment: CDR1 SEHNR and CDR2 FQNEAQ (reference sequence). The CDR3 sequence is CASSLGTGEKNEQYF. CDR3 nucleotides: TGTGCCAGCAGCTTAGGGACAGGGGAGAAGAACGAGCAGTACTTC. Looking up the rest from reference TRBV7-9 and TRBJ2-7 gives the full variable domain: DTGVSQNPRHKITKRGQNVTFRCDPISEHNRLYWYRQTLGQGPEFLTYFQNEAQLEKSRLLSDRFSAERPKGSFSTLEIQRTEQGDSAMYLCASSLGTGEKNEQYFGPGTRLTVT.

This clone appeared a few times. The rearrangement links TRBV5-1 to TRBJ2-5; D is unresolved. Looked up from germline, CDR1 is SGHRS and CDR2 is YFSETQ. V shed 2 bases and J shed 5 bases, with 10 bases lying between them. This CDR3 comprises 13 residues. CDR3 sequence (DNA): TGCGCCAGCAGCTTAATCCCCGGGGAGACCCAGTACTTC. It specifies CASSLIPGETQYF.

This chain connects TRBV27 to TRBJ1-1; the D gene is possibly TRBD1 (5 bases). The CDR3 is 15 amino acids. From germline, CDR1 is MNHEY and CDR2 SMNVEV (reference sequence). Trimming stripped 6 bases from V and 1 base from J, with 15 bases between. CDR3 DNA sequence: TGTGCCAGCAGAGACACGGACAAGAAGAACACTGAAGCTTTCTTT. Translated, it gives CASRDTDKKNTEAFF.

The CDR3 region is CASSQGRGTTITQYF. The CDR3 DNA reads TGCGCCAGCAGCCAGGGGAGGGGGACCACCATTACGCAGTATTTT. V is TRBV4-1 and J is TRBJ2-3; a weak D match, TRBD2 (7 bases). The V end lost 3 bases, the J end lost 8 bases, and 18 bases lay between the germline ends. Germline assignment: CDR1 MGHRA and CDR2 YSYEKL. CDR3 length: 15 residues.

CDR3 nucleotide sequence: TGTGCCAGCAGCTTAGGCGTAGGACTAGCGGGGAACGAGCAGTACTTC. Protein: CASSLGVGLAGNEQYF. The chain has TRBV13 and TRBJ2-7, with 12 bases fitting TRBD2. The CDR3 runs 16 residues. Germline CDR1 reads PRHDT; CDR2 reads FYEKMQ (reference sequence). Trimming removed 0 bases from V and 5 bases from J; junction bases left unmatched: 5. Drawing the rest from reference TRBV13 and TRBJ2-7, the complete variable domain is AAGVIQSPRHLIKEKRETATLKCYPIPRHDTVYWYQQGPGQDPQFLISFYEKMQSDKGSIPDRFSAQQFSDYHSELNMSSLELGDSALYFCASSLGVGLAGNEQYFGPGTRLTVT.